This T cell receptor beta chain came from a study of T cell repertoires in cytomegalovirus infection. This CDR3 has 13 amino acids. V lost 6 bases, J lost 3 bases, and 5 bases stayed unmatched. The germline V gene encodes CDR1 DFQATT and CDR2 SNEGSKA (reference sequence). TCRdb analysed the reads with MiXCR anew, one entry per CDR3 protein. The profile covers about 230,000 distinct CDR3 sequences, with roughly 6.5% appearing a single time and about 6.3% taken by the ten largest. In this sample, this clonotype turned up a few times. The clonotype comes from a human donor in good health (CMV status not recorded). Some clones in this sample may be carry-over from other donors' samples. The chain is built from TRBV20-1 and TRBJ2-7; TRBD1 aligns across 10 bases. Input material: PBMCs. As DNA, the CDR3 is TGCAGTGCGAGGGACAGGGGAGGCTACGAGCAGTACTTC. This encodes CSARDRGGYEQYF.